This entry is about one T cell receptor (beta chain). Its antigen remains unidentified. TCR libraries each used approximately 3,200 ng of total RNA. TCRdb derives one entry per CDR3 protein from the 5' RACE reads, leaving out DNA. Here the sample table reports 400,000 to 500,000 distinct CDR3 sequences. There are 15 residues in the CDR3. In germline, CDR1 is DFQATT, CDR2 SNEGSKA (reference sequence). These data originate in a study of monozygotic twins with inflammatory bowel disease. General study points: Healthy twins shared more clonotypes with others than IBD patients, most markedly active ones. On the inverse Simpson index, IBD patients scored lower for TCRbeta diversity than healthy co-twins.

The chain combines TRBV20-1 with TRBJ1-3. Sequenced input: blood. The TCR originated in a human donor with ulcerative colitis or Crohn's disease, or a healthy co-twin of an affected twin (not recorded which). The CDR3 region is CSARDGGRSGNTIYF.